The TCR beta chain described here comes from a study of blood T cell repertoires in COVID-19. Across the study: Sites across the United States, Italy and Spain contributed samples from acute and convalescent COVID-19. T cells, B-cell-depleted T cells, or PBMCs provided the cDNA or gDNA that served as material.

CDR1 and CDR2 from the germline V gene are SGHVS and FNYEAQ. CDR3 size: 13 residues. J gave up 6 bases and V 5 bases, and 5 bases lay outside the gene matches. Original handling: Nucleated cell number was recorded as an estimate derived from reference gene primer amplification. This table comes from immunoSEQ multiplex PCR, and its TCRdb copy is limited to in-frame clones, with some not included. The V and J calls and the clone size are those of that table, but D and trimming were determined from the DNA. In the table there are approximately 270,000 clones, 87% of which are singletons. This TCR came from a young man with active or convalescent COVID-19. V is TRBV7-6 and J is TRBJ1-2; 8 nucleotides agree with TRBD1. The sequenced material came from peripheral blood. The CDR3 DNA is TGTGCCAGCAGCCCTACAGGGGGGCATGGCTACACCTTC. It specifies CASSPTGGHGYTF. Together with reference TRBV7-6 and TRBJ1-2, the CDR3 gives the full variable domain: GAGVSQSPRYKVTKRGQDVALRCDPISGHVSLYWYRQALGQGPEFLTYFNYEAQQDKSGLPNDRFSAERPEGSISTLTIQRTEQRDSAMYRCASSPTGGHGYTFGSGTRLTVV.